This TCR beta chain comes out of a study of early T cells in non-severe SARS-CoV-2 infection. Study details: Bulk RNA isolated from unsorted whole blood underwent sequencing; chains were not paired.

V was cut by 4 bases and J by 6 bases, with 10 bases left in between. The length of the CDR3 is 14 residues. Germline CDR1 and CDR2: SGHTA and FQGNSA. The study's findings and limits: VDJdb matching skewed toward anti-spike CD8 responses, missing private and CD4 specificities.

cDNA molecules, individually, were tagged with unique molecular identifiers. MiXCR, run by TCRdb on the 5' RACE reads, gives a single entry per CDR3 protein. Of fewer than 50,000 distinct CDR3 sequences detected, around 4.1% appear once; the ten largest clones hold about 3%. This clonotype came up many times. Its antigen remains unidentified. The sequence came from an adult who was a healthcare worker with PCR-confirmed SARS-CoV-2 infection or an uninfected control (not recorded which). The sequenced material came from whole blood. The rearrangement uses TRBV7-2 and TRBJ1-6; TRBD1 is a possible D gene (5 bases). CDR3 sequence reads: CASSYDGANSPLHF. Here the CDR3 DNA reads TGTGCCAGCAGCTATGATGGGGCTAATTCACCCCTCCACTTT.